This T cell receptor (beta chain) was documented in a study of cytomegalovirus exposure and HLA in healthy donors. Whole-study findings and limits: The authors later found most CMV-associated TCR beta chains appeared HLA-restricted. Roughly uniform sequencing depth across donors was assumed, possibly incorrectly. Reported performance of the classifier showed diagnosis of cytomegalovirus status with high specificity and sensitivity.

The PCR made use of 60 Vbeta and 13 Jbeta primers. TCRdb's table, derived via immunoSEQ multiplex PCR, lists solely in-frame clones and lacks some. The sample lists 150,000 to 200,000 clones, around four fifths seen once, with over 1.5% in the top ten. Germline trimming cut 1 base from V and 3 bases from J; bases unmatched to any gene: 11. The CDR3 covers 17 residues. Germline V gives CDR1 MRHNA, CDR2 SNTAGT. This clone has just a few counts. Its specificity is unknown. Specimen: PBMCs. The TCR originated in a man aged 40-49 years in good health and CMV-seropositive. The chain uses TRBV6-4 and TRBJ2-7; 8 bases align to TRBD2. CDR3 in DNA: TGTGCCAGCAGTGACTTCGGGGGCGGGAGGCCAATCTACGAGCAGTACTTC. This gives the protein CASSDFGGGRPIYEQYF.